These 17 T cell receptor beta chains were all obtained from the same sample, sequenced in a study of identical twins. TCRdb analysed the 5' RACE reads with MiXCR anew, one entry per CDR3 protein. The data hold about 220,000 distinct CDR3 sequences, with approximately 7.3% observed a single time. These data also featured in a second study, about yellow fever vaccine responses in identical twins.

Sequencing was done on a sample of CD8+ T cells sorted from blood. The origin of the receptors is a woman aged 18-29 years in good health.

This clonotype occurred many times. V and J are TRBV9 and TRBJ2-1, with 7 nucleotides matching TRBD2. The CDR3 covers 15 residues. Trimming cost V 0 bases and J 4 bases; bases outside gene matches: 4. Germline V gene sequence: CDR1 SGDLS, CDR2 YYNGEE. This CDR3 is CASSVEAGNYNEQFF. The CDR3 DNA reads as TGTGCCAGCAGCGTAGAAGCGGGGAATTACAATGAGCAGTTCTTC. Filled out from reference TRBV9 and TRBJ2-1, the complete variable domain reads DSGVTQTPKHLITATGQRVTLRCSPRSGDLSVYWYQQSLDQGLQFLIQYYNGEERAKGNILERFSAQQFPDLHSELNLSSLELGDSALYFCASSVEAGNYNEQFFGPGTRLTVL.

V gene TRBV4-1 combines with J gene TRBJ2-1, with 7 bases fitting TRBD2. V shed 2 bases, J shed 2 bases, and the junction held 6 bases outside the gene matches. The CDR3 loop spans 16 amino acids. Per the germline V gene, CDR1 is MGHRA and CDR2 is YSYEKL. The CDR3 region has the DNA TGCGCCAGCAGCCAAACCTCCCGGGGGGCCTACAATGAGCAGTTCTTC. This sequence encodes CASSQTSRGAYNEQFF.

The table lists this clonotype with a count of one. The rearrangement uses TRBV2 and TRBJ1-1; TRBD1 agrees at 7 bases. Germline CDR1 is SNHLY and CDR2 is FYNNEI. The CDR3 contains 10 residues. Trimming cost V 6 bases and J 10 bases; bases outside gene matches: 2. Here the CDR3 DNA reads TGTGCCAGCAGCAACAGGGGAGCTTTCTTT. Translation gives CASSNRGAFF.

This rearrangement joins TRBV9 to TRBJ2-3; weak D call: TRBD2 (5 bases). Germline V gene sequence: CDR1 SGDLS, CDR2 YYNGEE. CDR3 length: 15 amino acids. Trimming took off 6 bases at V and 4 bases at J, with 18 bases between the two ends. The CDR3 DNA follows: TGTGCCAGCACCGTGGACTTCTCAAGGGCAGATACGCAGTATTTT. Protein: CASTVDFSRADTQYF.

This clonotype was recorded many times. The chain employs TRBV5-1 and TRBJ2-1, with 10 bases lining up with TRBD2. Trimming took 5 bases from V and 6 from J; bases not matched to a gene: 8. The CDR3 length is 15 residues. Germline loops: CDR1 SGHRS, CDR2 YFSETQ. This CDR3 reads CASSLAVAGGNEQFF. As DNA, the CDR3 is TGCGCCAGCAGTTTAGCGGTAGCGGGGGGCAATGAGCAGTTCTTC.

This clonotype was recorded at least ten times. This chain uses TRBV20-1 with TRBJ2-3; TRBD2 agrees at 13 bases. V trimming: 4 bases; J trimming: 2 bases; junction bases outside the gene matches: 18. This CDR3 has 20 amino acids. The germline V gene has CDR1 DFQATT and CDR2 SNEGSKA (reference sequence). For the CDR3, the DNA is TGCAGTGCTACTCGAGGTCCAAATCCGGGACTAGCGGGAACCACAGATACGCAGTATTTT. It encodes CSATRGPNPGLAGTTDTQYF.

The chain carries TRBV4-1 and TRBJ2-1; perhaps TRBD2 as D (6 bases). Trimming removed 0 bases from V and 8 bases from J, with 17 bases in between. CDR1 is MGHRA, CDR2 YSYEKL, per germline. There are 16 residues in the CDR3. CDR3 sequence reads: CASSQELTGAGDEQFF. The CDR3 DNA sequence: TGCGCCAGCAGCCAAGAATTAACGGGAGCCGGCGATGAGCAGTTCTTC.

The chain employs TRBV7-2 and TRBJ2-3; the D is unclear. The germline CDR1 and CDR2 sequences are SGHTA and FQGNSA. This CDR3 is 16 amino acids long. The V end was cut by 1 base, the J end by 0 bases, with 11 bases between. The DNA of the CDR3 is TGTGCCAGCAGCTTAGTACCCGGGTCTAGCACAGATACGCAGTATTTT. This translates into CASSLVPGSSTDTQYF.

The CDR3 DNA follows: TGCAGCGTTGACAGACAGTCTGAAGCTTTCTTT. This encodes CSVDRQSEAFF. The chain employs TRBV29-1 and TRBJ1-1; a possible D gene is TRBD1 (5 bases). The ends were cut back, 3 bases at V and 6 bases at J, with 8 bases in the middle. The CDR3 is 11 residues long. Germline loops: CDR1 SQVTM, CDR2 ANQGSEA.

The chain couples TRBV28 to TRBJ2-5, with TRBD1 matching over 10 bases. This CDR3 spans 16 amino acids. Germline lookup yields CDR1 MDHEN and CDR2 SYDVKM. The trim removed 3 bases at V and 1 base at J, leaving 5 bases unmatched. CDR3 in DNA: TGTGCCAGCAGTTTCCCAGACAGGGGGCCCCAAGAGACCCAGTACTTC. Amino acid sequence: CASSFPDRGPQETQYF. Full variable domain (outside the CDR3, taken from reference TRBV28 and TRBJ2-5): DVKVTQSSRYLVKRTGEKVFLECVQDMDHENMFWYRQDPGLGLRLIYFSYDVKMKEKGDIPEGYSVSREKKERFSLILESASTNQTSMYLCASSFPDRGPQETQYFGPGTRLLVL.

This clonotype was seen only a few times. The gene calls are TRBV6-1 and TRBJ2-3; 11 bases are a match to TRBD2. The CDR3 consists of 16 residues. Germline loops: CDR1 MNHNS, CDR2 SASEGT. The trim removed 6 bases at V and 4 bases at J, leaving 9 bases unmatched. The CDR3 sequence is CASSPFSGGAADTQYF. The CDR3 nucleotides are TGTGCCAGCAGCCCATTTAGCGGGGGGGCCGCAGATACGCAGTATTTT.

The V and J genes are TRBV20-1 and TRBJ2-1; D uncertain. Looked up from germline, CDR1 is DFQATT and CDR2 is SNEGSKA (reference sequence). The V end lost 5 bases, the J end lost 7 bases, and 9 bases lay between the germline ends. There are 11 residues in the CDR3. CDR3 sequence: CSAPFSNEQFF. The CDR3 nucleotides are TGCAGTGCTCCATTCTCGAATGAGCAGTTCTTC.

This clonotype was detected only a few times. The chain uses TRBV27 and TRBJ1-6; D possibly corresponds to TRBD1 (5 bases). Between the trimmed V and J ends, which lost 4 bases and 9 bases, there was a span of 16 bases. This CDR3 is 15 amino acids long. Germline loops: CDR1 MNHEY, CDR2 SMNVEV (reference sequence). CDR3 protein: CASSYFQGEGSPLHF. The CDR3 DNA follows: TGTGCCAGCAGTTATTTCCAGGGCGAAGGTTCACCCCTCCACTTT.

This clonotype has a handful of counts. This chain uses TRBV6-5 with TRBJ1-6; D not resolved. CDR3 size: 15 residues. Trimming took 3 bases from V and 7 from J, leaving 13 bases between them. Germline V gene sequence: CDR1 MNHEY, CDR2 SVGAGI. The CDR3 nucleotides are TGTGCCAGCAGTTATGGTACCCTAGGAAATTCACCCCTCCACTTT. Protein: CASSYGTLGNSPLHF.

The chain uses TRBV27 and TRBJ2-3; D is possibly TRBD1 (5 bases). The CDR3 consists of 14 residues. Germline V gene sequence: CDR1 MNHEY, CDR2 SMNVEV (reference sequence). Trimming shortened V by 6 bases and J by 2 bases, and 12 bases separated the two germline ends. DNA of the CDR3: TGTGCCAGCAGCCCGACAGCCCTCACAGATACGCAGTATTTT. It is translated as CASSPTALTDTQYF.

This clonotype has ten or more counts. The gene calls are TRBV5-6 and TRBJ2-1; D is perhaps TRBD1 or TRBD2 (5 bases each). The CDR3 totals 16 residues. The germline V gene encodes CDR1 SGHDT and CDR2 YYEEEE. V was cut by 3 bases and J by 5 bases, with 18 bases left in between. CDR3 sequence reads: CASSYLFRGADNEQFF. CDR3 nucleotides: TGTGCCAGCAGCTATCTCTTTAGGGGAGCCGACAATGAGCAGTTCTTC.

This clonotype was found a few times. The rearrangement joins TRBV12-3 or TRBV12-4 to TRBJ2-5; possibly TRBD2 for D (6 bases). The CDR3 contains 17 residues. V was shortened by 5 bases and J by 2 bases, with 21 bases between the two germline ends. CDR3 in amino acids: CASSRDGPFGGQETQYF. As DNA, the CDR3 is TGTGCCAGCAGTAGGGATGGGCCATTCGGGGGTCAAGAGACCCAGTACTTC.